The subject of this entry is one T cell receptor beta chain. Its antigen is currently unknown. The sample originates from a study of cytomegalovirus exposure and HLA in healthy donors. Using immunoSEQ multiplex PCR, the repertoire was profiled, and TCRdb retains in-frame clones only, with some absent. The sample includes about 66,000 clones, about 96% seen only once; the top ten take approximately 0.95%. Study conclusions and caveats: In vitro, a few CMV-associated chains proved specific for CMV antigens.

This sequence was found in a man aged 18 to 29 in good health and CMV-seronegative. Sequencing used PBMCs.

CDR3 residues: CASSVATGHNTGELFF. The CDR3 region has the DNA TGTGCCAGCAGCGTAGCTACAGGGCATAACACCGGGGAGCTGTTTTTT. The chain recombines TRBV9 with TRBJ2-2, with a possible D match to TRBD1 (6 bases). V shed 0 bases and J shed 2 bases, with 11 bases lying between them. The V gene's germline CDR1 is SGDLS and CDR2 YYNGEE. The CDR3 has 16 amino acids.